These T cell receptor beta chains were read from a single sample in a study of CD8+CD57+ T cells in acquired aplastic anemia. TCRdb reprocessed the reads with MiXCR, giving one entry per CDR3 protein. This sample has 100,000 to 150,000 distinct CDR3 sequences, with over 30% found just once. Source material: sorted CD4+, CD8+, or CD8+CD57+ T cells (not recorded which) from PBMCs. The origin of the receptors is a human donor with aplastic anemia. Each CDR3 is given with its conserved first and last residue. The order of the fields is D gene, J gene, V gene, clone size, CDR3 DNA, CDR3 protein. D genes are given only for firm matches. Not all rows give a size; the values are once, few, many and, for expanded clones, a class.

>TRBD1|TRBJ1-5|TRBV6-1|many
TGTGCCAGCAGTGGACAGGGCGTAGGCAATCAGCCCCAGCATTTT
CASSGQGVGNQPQHF
>.|TRBJ1-2|TRBV12-3/TRBV12-4|many
TGTGCCAGCAGCCAGAAGGGGACCTATGGCTACACCTTC
CASSQKGTYGYTF
>.|TRBJ1-1|TRBV20-1|.
TGCAGTGCTAGACCACCGGTGGCACAAGTCGAAGCTTTCTTT
CSARPPVAQVEAFF
>TRBD2|TRBJ2-1|TRBV20-1|few
TGCAGTGCTAGAGACCCCAGCGGGGGGTCTCAGTTCTTC
CSARDPSGGSQFF
>.|TRBJ1-1|TRBV7-2|many
TGTGCCAGCAGCTTAGCGCAGGGGATGAACACTGAAGCTTTCTTT
CASSLAQGMNTEAFF
>.|TRBJ2-1|TRBV7-9|.
TGTGCCAGTAGTATTTTAGACAATGAGCAGTTCTTC
CASSILDNEQFF
>.|TRBJ1-1|TRBV5-5|many
TGTGCCAGCAGCCATTTAAACCGGGACAATGAAGCTTTCTTT
CASSHLNRDNEAFF
>TRBD1|TRBJ1-1|TRBV6-5|few
TGTGCCGGCCGGACAGGGAGGAACACTGAAGCTTTCTTT
CAGRTGRNTEAFF
>.|TRBJ2-1|TRBV9|many
TGTGCCAGCAGCGCCCCTCCTCCCATTACCGGCTCCTACAATGAGCAGTTCTTC
CASSAPPPITGSYNEQFF
>.|TRBJ1-4|TRBV30|.
TGTGCCTGGAGAAAAAAGCCGACTAATGAAAAACTGTTTTTT
CAWRKKPTNEKLFF
>.|TRBJ2-7|TRBV5-6|many
TGTGCCAGCAGTCTGAGGGGCCGCTACGAGCAGTACTTC
CASSLRGRYEQYF
>.|TRBJ1-4|TRBV15|.
TGTGCCACCAGCAGGGAGGGGTTCGGGGATGAAAAACTGTTTTTT
CATSREGFGDEKLFF
>.|TRBJ1-1|TRBV12-3/TRBV12-4|many
TGTGCCAGCAGCCAGGGCACGGGAGGAGCTTTCTTT
CASSQGTGGAFF
>.|TRBJ2-7|TRBV24-1|.
TGTGCCACCGGAGGCTCCTACGAGCAGTACTTC
CATGGSYEQYF
>TRBD1|TRBJ1-5|TRBV19|.
TGTGCCAGTAGTATTCGACAGGGGTATCAGCCCCAGCATTTT
CASSIRQGYQPQHF
>.|TRBJ1-3|TRBV11-2|many
TGTGCCAGCAGCCAAGGACCCAAGGGGGGAAACACCATATATTTT
CASSQGPKGGNTIYF
>.|TRBJ1-5|TRBV2|few
TGTGCCAGCAGCTCGTGGGGAAGGGATCAGCCCCAGCATTTT
CASSSWGRDQPQHF
>.|TRBJ1-1|TRBV9|few
TGTGCCAGCAGCGTATACCCCCCCCGGGGTATGGACACTGAAGCTTTCTTT
CASSVYPPRGMDTEAFF
>.|TRBJ1-4|TRBV19|many
TGTGCCAGTAGTATATCAGTAAACGGAGGGGAAAAACTGTTTTTT
CASSISVNGGEKLFF
>.|TRBJ1-1|TRBV6-1|few
TGTGCCAGCAGATTAGGGGGTACTGAAGCTTTCTTT
CASRLGGTEAFF
>.|TRBJ2-7|TRBV7-2|many
TGTGCCAGCAGCTTAGTACCCGGGGGCTACGAGCAGTACTTC
CASSLVPGGYEQYF
>.|TRBJ2-7|TRBV28|many
TGTGCCAGCAGTTTTACTGACTACGAGCAGTACTTC
CASSFTDYEQYF
>TRBD1|TRBJ2-5|TRBV19|many
TGTGCCAGTAGTCCCCGGGACAGGGGCGTGGAGACCCAGTACTTC
CASSPRDRGVETQYF
>TRBD1|TRBJ1-2|TRBV10-1|.
TGCGCCAGCAGCCCGGGACAGCTCAATTCTAACTATGGCTACACCTTC
CASSPGQLNSNYGYTF
>.|TRBJ2-3|TRBV5-1|many
TGCGCCAGCAGCACGGACAGCACAGATACGCAGTATTTT
CASSTDSTDTQYF
>TRBD2|TRBJ2-1|TRBV11-2|many
TGTGCCAGCAGCTTAGGGACTAGCGGGGTAGGTGAGCAGTTCTTC
CASSLGTSGVGEQFF
>.|TRBJ1-5|TRBV10-3|.
TGTGCCATCAGTGAGTATGAGGGCGGCAGGGGCAATCAGCCCCAGCATTTT
CAISEYEGGRGNQPQHF
>.|TRBJ2-5|TRBV7-9|.
TGTGCCAGCAGCCGCTGGACTACCGTCCAAGAGACCCAGTACTTC
CASSRWTTVQETQYF
>.|TRBJ2-7|TRBV10-3|.
TGTGCCAGCAGTGCCTCGATTAGGTACGAGCAGTACTTC
CASSASIRYEQYF
>.|TRBJ1-1|TRBV6-6|many
TGTGCCAGCAGTTACTCTTATGGAAGGAACACTGAAGCTTTCTTT
CASSYSYGRNTEAFF
>.|TRBJ2-3|TRBV20-1|many
TGCAGTGCTGCCCCGGGACTGGGTAGCACAGATACGCAGTATTTT
CSAAPGLGSTDTQYF